This T cell receptor (beta chain) emerged from a study of T cell repertoires in cytomegalovirus infection. The wider study: Both recently identified HLA-C-restricted and well-studied HLA-B-restricted CMV epitopes were used in the study. It can be stated that public TCR beta signatures indicated CMV infection as well as a matching HLA type.

TCRdb redid the calling of the reads with MiXCR, one entry per CDR3 protein. Of about 570,000 distinct CDR3 sequences listed, almost 40% are singletons. Unmatched junction bases numbered 2, after V lost 7 bases and J lost 3 bases. The CDR3 runs to 12 residues. CDR1 is SQVTM and CDR2 is ANQGSEA in the germline V gene. As to this clonotype: Its antigen is unidentified.

V usage is TRBV29-1 and J usage is TRBJ1-1, with 10 bases aligning to TRBD1. The sequence was obtained from a human donor in good health (CMV status not recorded). Some clones in this sample may be carry-over from other donors' samples. The sample was cultured PBMCs, taken from culture after CMV antigen stimulation. CDR3 bases: TGCAGCGCTGGGACAGGGGACACTGAAGCTTTCTTT. It specifies CSAGTGDTEAFF. Combining the CDR3 with reference TRBV29-1 and TRBJ1-1 gives the whole variable domain SAVISQKPSRDICQRGTSLTIQCQVDSQVTMMFWYRQQPGQSLTLIATANQGSEATYESGFVIDKFPISRPNLTFSTLTVSNMSPEDSSIYLCSAGTGDTEAFFGQGTRLTVV.